What follows is one T cell receptor (beta chain) and its context. V was shortened by 2 bases and J by 11 bases, with 16 bases between the two germline ends. The CDR3 has 13 residues. The germline gives CDR1 LNHNV, CDR2 YYDKDF (reference sequence). The sample is drawn from a study of blood T cell repertoires in COVID-19. In the study overall: Spain, Italy and the United States supplied samples that represented acute and convalescent COVID-19. Nucleic acid was either cDNA or gDNA, and it came from T cells, B-cell-depleted T cells, or PBMCs.

Original handling: Nucleated cell counts were estimated from reference gene primer amplification. The data were produced by immunoSEQ multiplex PCR, yet TCRdb's version contains in-frame clones alone and is incomplete. V and J calls and clone size are those listed in that table; D and trimming were worked out from the DNA. Of more than 90,000 clones detected, about 87% appear once; the ten largest clones hold around 10%. The source of this sequence is a woman in her twenties or thirties with acute or convalescent COVID-19. This rearrangement joins TRBV15 to TRBJ2-7, with D possibly matching TRBD1 (8 bases). Sequenced material: peripheral blood. The CDR3 DNA follows: TGTGCCACCAGCAGACCCGGACAGGGAGGGAAGTACTTC. Amino acid sequence: CATSRPGQGGKYF.